What follows are 15 T cell receptor beta chains derived from one specimen sequenced in a study of blood T cell repertoires in COVID-19. The assay was immunoSEQ multiplex PCR, and TCRdb's table has in-frame clones only and misses some. The table has fewer than 40,000 clones, roughly 85% seen once. Sequences were obtained from peripheral blood. The receptors here all came from a man aged 80 or over with active COVID-19.

Sample share makes this clone medium-sized (0.01 to 0.1%). The chain is built from TRBV6-6 and TRBJ1-6; no firm D call. This CDR3 is built from 13 residues. Trimming cost V 11 bases and J 6 bases, with 14 bases left between them. CDR1 MNHNY and CDR2 SVGAGI come from the germline V gene (reference sequence). The CDR3 DNA sequence: TGTGCCGGCCGCAGAATTTCTAATTCACCCCTCCACTTT. Translation gives CAGRRISNSPLHF.

CDR3 residues: CASSPIGDAEAFF. CDR3 in DNA: TGTGCCAGCTCACCAATAGGAGACGCTGAAGCTTTCTTT. The J gene is TRBJ1-1, the V gene TRBV18; D is uncertain. The CDR3 covers 13 residues. From germline, CDR1 is KGHSH and CDR2 LQKENI. V was trimmed by 2 bases and J by 6 bases, leaving 10 bases between them.

The rearrangement joins TRBV11-3 to TRBJ2-5; 8 bases agree with TRBD1. CDR1 is SGHNT and CDR2 is YENEEA in the germline V gene. After removal of 5 bases from V and 5 bases from J, the junction contained 10 bases not matched to a gene. The CDR3 is 15 amino acids. The CDR3 bases are TGTGCCAGCAGCCCAGGGTCAGGGGGCGGGGAGACCCAGTACTTC. Its translation: CASSPGSGGGETQYF.

The chain uses TRBV28 and TRBJ2-3, with D possibly matching TRBD2 (7 bases). CDR3 length: 19 amino acids. Per the germline V gene, CDR1 is MDHEN and CDR2 is SYDVKM. V was pared by 3 bases and J by 6 bases, with 28 bases between. CDR3 amino acids: CASSFVPPGTLTGRDTQYF. CDR3 coding DNA: TGTGCCAGCAGTTTTGTTCCCCCCGGGACACTAACCGGGAGGGATACGCAGTATTTT.

The chain is built from TRBV9 and TRBJ2-2, with 8 bases fitting TRBD1. Germline V lookup: CDR1 SGDLS, CDR2 YYNGEE. V lost 4 bases and J lost 1; bases outside the gene matches: 6. CDR3 length: 16 amino acids. CDR3 coding DNA: TGTGCCAGCAGCATACAGGACAGGGTGAACACCGGGGAGCTGTTTTTT. Residues: CASSIQDRVNTGELFF.

J is TRBJ1-1 and V is TRBV5-1, with unresolved D. Trimming took 4 bases from V and 0 from J, leaving 7 bases between them. This CDR3 has 13 residues. Germline V gene sequence: CDR1 SGHRS, CDR2 YFSETQ. DNA for the CDR3: TGCGCCAGCAGCCCGTACATGAACACTGAAGCTTTCTTT. This sequence encodes CASSPYMNTEAFF.

The chain combines TRBV18 with TRBJ1-1; TRBD1 might be the D (5 bases). The V end lost 4 bases, the J end lost 10 bases, and 16 bases lay between the germline ends. The germline gives CDR1 KGHSH, CDR2 LQKENI. This CDR3 has 13 residues. The CDR3 loop reads CASSLETGYGAFF. The CDR3 region has the DNA TGTGCCAGCTCACTCGAAACAGGTTATGGAGCTTTCTTT.

The chain employs TRBV24-1 and TRBJ2-1; possibly TRBD1 for D (6 bases). There are 16 residues in the CDR3. V was trimmed by 7 bases and J by 2 bases, leaving 17 bases between them. Germline V gene data show CDR1 as KGHDR and CDR2 as SFDVKD. This CDR3 is CATSLIHRAPYNEQFF. DNA for the CDR3: TGTGCCACCAGCCTAATTCACAGGGCCCCCTACAATGAGCAGTTCTTC.

This rearrangement joins TRBV11-2 to TRBJ2-7, with 12 bases fitting TRBD2. CDR1 is SGHAT, CDR2 FQNNGV, per germline. CDR3 length: 15 residues. Unmatched junction bases numbered 4, after V lost 1 base and J lost 6 bases. CDR3 sequence: CASSLGRLAGAEQYF. The CDR3 DNA reads as TGTGCCAGCAGCTTAGGGAGACTAGCGGGGGCCGAGCAGTACTTC.

This clone was detected only a few times. The chain carries TRBV5-1 and TRBJ1-4; no reliable D call. Germline values: CDR1 SGHRS, CDR2 YFSETQ. V shed 2 bases and J shed 8 bases, with 16 bases lying between them. This CDR3 region has 15 residues. The CDR3: CASSLTWRKEEKLFF. The CDR3 nucleotides read TGCGCCAGCAGCTTAACTTGGAGAAAAGAGGAAAAACTGTTTTTT.

The chain is built from TRBV2 and TRBJ2-2, with 10 bases matching TRBD2. Trimming took 2 bases from V and 7 from J; bases not matched to a gene: 10. From germline, CDR1 is SNHLY and CDR2 FYNNEI. The CDR3 has 17 residues. The DNA of the CDR3 is TGTGCCAGCAGTGAAAGGAGCGGGGGGGCCCGTTACGGGGAGCTGTTTTTT. Its translation: CASSERSGGARYGELFF.

The chain carries TRBV25-1 and TRBJ2-3; D might be TRBD1 (5 bases). V dropped 1 base and J dropped 6 bases, with 11 bases sitting between them. Germline V gene lookup returns CDR1 MGHDK and CDR2 SYGVNS. The CDR3 runs 14 residues. Here the CDR3 DNA reads TGTGCCAGCAGTGAATGGCAGGGTAGTGATACGCAGTATTTT. Translating it yields CASSEWQGSDTQYF. Full variable domain (rest looked up from reference TRBV25-1 and TRBJ2-3): EADIYQTPRYLVIGTGKKITLECSQTMGHDKMYWYQQDPGMELHLIHYSYGVNSTEKGDLSSESTVSRIRTEHFPLTLESARPSHTSQYLCASSEWQGSDTQYFGPGTRLTVL.

The chain employs TRBV19 and TRBJ1-3; 7 bases are shared with TRBD1. The CDR3 length is 18 residues. V lost 5 bases to trimming and J lost 0 bases; unmatched junction nucleotides: 13. Germline V gives CDR1 LNHDA, CDR2 SQIVND (reference sequence). The CDR3 nucleotides read TGTGCCAGTAGTCCGGAGGGGCGACAGGGCAACTCTGGAAACACCATATATTTT. Amino acids: CASSPEGRQGNSGNTIYF.

This clone appeared a few times. The chain recombines TRBV4-2 with TRBJ2-2, with 11 bases that match TRBD2. CDR1 is LGHNA, CDR2 YNFKEQ, per germline. After removal of 2 bases from V and 2 bases from J, the junction contained 13 bases not matched to a gene. The CDR3 covers 20 residues. The CDR3 region is CASSQRASGGSALNTGELFF. The DNA of the CDR3 is TGTGCCAGCAGCCAACGAGCTAGCGGGGGGTCCGCTCTTAACACCGGGGAGCTGTTTTTT.

The chain has TRBV4-1 and TRBJ1-2; D is unclear. V lost 1 base and J lost 4, with 7 bases in between. Germline V gene data show CDR1 as MGHRA and CDR2 as YSYEKL. The CDR3 is 13 residues long. The CDR3 reads CASSQAVRYGYTF. The CDR3 DNA reads as TGCGCCAGCAGCCAAGCAGTCCGCTATGGCTACACCTTC.